This T cell receptor beta chain was captured by sequencing in a study of T cell repertoires in cytomegalovirus infection. Study context: CMV infection plus the matching HLA type was flagged by public TCR beta signatures. Whole-study findings and limits: Carriers of CMV plus the relevant HLA were identified by cumulative public TCR beta family frequency. In two of eight donors, the top clonotype was HLA-C-restricted CMV-specific.

There are a few counts of this clonotype. Its antigen is still unknown. The ends were cut back, 5 bases at V and 4 bases at J, with 12 bases in the middle. This CDR3 is 14 amino acids long. Germline V gene lookup returns CDR1 MNHEY and CDR2 SVGAGI. TCRdb re-called the reads through MiXCR, storing one row per CDR3 protein. The sample holds more than 45,000 distinct CDR3 sequences, approximately 36% seen once. Sequenced: PBMCs, sequenced either directly or after in vitro stimulation (not recorded which). This sequence was found in a human donor in good health (CMV status not recorded). Some clones in this sample may be carry-over from other donors' samples. The chain uses TRBV6-5 and TRBJ1-3, with D perhaps TRBD1 (5 bases). The CDR3 DNA reads as TGTGCCAGCAGTGGGACGAAGGCAGGAAACACCATATATTTT. Translation: CASSGTKAGNTIYF.